The 26 T cell receptor beta chains listed next were all sequenced from one sample in a study of T cell repertoires in cytomegalovirus infection. Via MiXCR, TCRdb re-called the reads, giving one row per CDR3 protein. Of fewer than 200,000 distinct CDR3 sequences in the sample, 13% to 15% were seen once. Sequencing was performed on PBMCs. The receptors here all came from a human donor in good health (CMV status not recorded). Some clones in this sample may be carry-over from other donors' samples.

The chain recombines TRBV6-5 with TRBJ1-2, with a tentative D call TRBD1 (5 bases). This CDR3 has 12 amino acids. Germline-derived CDR1 and CDR2 are MNHEY and SVGAGI. Trimming took 7 bases from V and 14 from J, leaving 20 bases between them. This chain's CDR3 is CASNLGGGALTF. The CDR3 nucleotides read TGTGCCAGCAATCTCGGCGGTGGGGCATTGACCTTC.

At least ten counts were recorded for this clonotype. The gene calls are TRBV7-2 and TRBJ2-3; perhaps TRBD1 as D (5 bases). CDR1 and CDR2 (germline): SGHTA, FQGNSA. The CDR3 has 15 residues. V dropped 7 bases and J dropped 0 bases, with 14 bases sitting between them. The DNA of the CDR3 is TGTGCCAGCACCCCCCGGGCAGGGAGCACAGATACGCAGTATTTT. The encoded protein is CASTPRAGSTDTQYF.

In this sample, this clonotype turned up many times. The rearrangement links TRBV6-2 or TRBV6-3 to TRBJ2-7; D is uncertain. In germline, CDR1 is MNHEY, CDR2 SVGEGT. The CDR3 runs to 15 residues. V dropped 7 bases and J dropped 0 bases, with 16 bases sitting between them. In DNA form, the CDR3 reads TGTGCCAGCACTAGAATAGCCTCTTCCTCCTACGAGCAGTACTTC. This gives the protein CASTRIASSSYEQYF.

The gene calls are TRBV12-3 or TRBV12-4 and TRBJ2-2; 9 positions agree with TRBD2. J gave up 6 bases and V 5 bases, and 19 bases lay outside the gene matches. This CDR3 has 19 amino acids. The CDR3 protein is CASSLPILRREGPPGELFF. CDR3 DNA: TGTGCCAGCAGTCTCCCCATCCTTCGGCGGGAGGGCCCTCCCGGGGAGCTGTTTTTT.

This clonotype was detected only a few times. The chain has TRBV24-1 and TRBJ2-7; D gene unclear. The CDR3 spans 12 residues. CDR1 is KGHDR, CDR2 SFDVKD, per germline. Trimming cost V 4 bases and J 3 bases, with 6 bases left between them. The CDR3 nucleotides read TGTGCCACCAGTGAGGGTCGCTACGAGCAGTACTTC. Translation: CATSEGRYEQYF.

The sample holds a few counts of this clonotype. The chain joins TRBV27 to TRBJ2-1; the D call may be TRBD1 or TRBD2 (6 bases each). Germline V gene lookup returns CDR1 MNHEY and CDR2 SMNVEV (reference sequence). The V end was cut by 3 bases, the J end by 2 bases, with 14 bases between. CDR3 size: 16 residues. In DNA, the CDR3 is TGTGCCAGCAGTTTCTCCTCGGGGGACACCTACAATGAGCAGTTCTTC. Residues: CASSFSSGDTYNEQFF.

With regard to this clonotype: A much larger clone differs by one base, so this may be a read error. The chain uses TRBV27 and TRBJ2-1; TRBD2 agrees at 14 bases. This CDR3 is built from 17 residues. Germline loops: CDR1 MNHEY, CDR2 SMNVEV (reference sequence). V shed 10 bases and J 5 bases; nucleotides not matched to a gene: 13. The DNA for the CDR3 is TGTGCCATAGAGGAGACTAGCGGGAGGGCGGGGAACAATGAGCAGTTCTTC. It codes for CAIEETSGRAGNNEQFF.

The rearrangement uses TRBV10-3 and TRBJ2-3; weak D call: TRBD2 (5 bases). Trimming shortened V by 0 bases and J by 1 base, and 11 bases separated the two germline ends. This CDR3 has 16 residues. Germline CDR1 is ENHRY and CDR2 is SYGVKD. The CDR3 spells CAISESSGGRTDTQYF. The DNA of the CDR3 is TGTGCCATCAGTGAGTCGTCTGGCGGGCGCACAGATACGCAGTATTTT.

In this sample, this clonotype turned up a few times. The genes are TRBV6-2 or TRBV6-3 and TRBJ1-2; D remains ambiguous. Trimming stripped 2 bases from V and 13 bases from J, with 20 bases between. CDR3 length equals 14 residues. In germline, CDR1 is MNHEY, CDR2 SVGEGT. The CDR3: CASSYVGQADLFTF. CDR3 coding DNA: TGTGCCAGCAGTTACGTCGGGCAGGCTGATCTCTTCACCTTC.

This clonotype was seen repeatedly, ten times or more. The chain is built from TRBV7-8 and TRBJ2-1, with D unclear. Trimming left V 5 bases short and J 6 bases short, with 14 bases between. Germline V lookup: CDR1 SGHVS, CDR2 FQNEAQ. The CDR3 length is 14 residues. CDR3 DNA: TGTGCCAGCAGCCCTGATTGGGGTAGCAATGAGCAGTTCTTC. Protein sequence: CASSPDWGSNEQFF.

The gene calls are TRBV19 and TRBJ2-1; 8 positions match TRBD1. The CDR3 loop spans 15 amino acids. Germline V gene data show CDR1 as LNHDA and CDR2 as SQIVND (reference sequence). The ends lost 6 bases at V and 4 bases at J; junction bases unmatched: 8. DNA of the CDR3: TGTGCCAGTAGGTCAGGGGGCGCGGGGTACAATGAGCAGTTCTTC. Protein product: CASRSGGAGYNEQFF. Full variable domain (outside the CDR3, taken from reference TRBV19 and TRBJ2-1): DGGITQSPKYLFRKEGQNVTLSCEQNLNHDAMYWYRQDPGQGLRLIYYSQIVNDFQKGDIAEGYSVSREKKESFPLTVTSAQKNPTAFYLCASRSGGAGYNEQFFGPGTRLTVL.

This clonotype was counted a few times. The J gene is TRBJ2-7, the V gene TRBV14, with 7 bases lining up with TRBD1. The J segment lost 2 bases and the V segment lost 5 bases, leaving 9 bases of the junction unmatched. Germline CDR1 is SGHDN and CDR2 is FVKESK. This CDR3 comprises 15 residues. The CDR3 coding sequence is TGTGCCAGCAGCGCCCGGGACAGCCACCCCTACGAGCAGTACTTC. This codes for CASSARDSHPYEQYF.

There are a few counts of this clonotype. The chain is built from TRBV10-3 and TRBJ1-3; D is unclear. The CDR3 contains 18 residues. Germline V gives CDR1 ENHRY, CDR2 SYGVKD. The ends were cut back, 6 bases at V and 1 base at J, with 22 bases in the middle. CDR3 residues: CAISPIVAQSLSGNTIYF. The CDR3, as DNA: TGTGCCATCAGCCCAATTGTCGCGCAGAGCCTATCTGGAAACACCATATATTTT.

At least ten counts were recorded for this clonotype. The chain recombines TRBV28 with TRBJ1-2, with D hard to call. With 7 bases removed from V and 2 bases from J, the gap between germline ends came to 14 bases. The CDR3 runs to 14 residues. The V gene's germline CDR1 is MDHEN and CDR2 SYDVKM. This chain's CDR3 is CASTWNRPNYGYTF. For the CDR3, the DNA is TGTGCCAGCACCTGGAATAGGCCCAACTATGGCTACACCTTC.

About this clonotype itself: A clone one base away is much larger, so this may be a read error. V gene TRBV7-6 combines with J gene TRBJ1-1; D gene uncertain. Germline V CDR1 and CDR2: SGHVS, FNYEAQ. The CDR3 totals 12 residues. CDR3 loop: CVSSLRETEAFF. DNA of the CDR3: TGTGTCAGCAGCCTTAGAGAGACTGAAGCTTTCTTT.

This clonotype appeared a few times. This rearrangement joins TRBV14 to TRBJ1-6; 7 nucleotides match TRBD1. CDR1 SGHDN and CDR2 FVKESK come from the germline V gene. J was trimmed by 7 bases and V by 5 bases; bases with no gene match: 8. The CDR3 is 15 residues long. The CDR3 protein is CASSLPGGRNSPLHF. DNA of the CDR3: TGTGCCAGCAGCTTACCAGGGGGGCGGAATTCACCCCTCCACTTT.

This clonotype was seen many times. The chain has TRBV7-2 and TRBJ2-3, with TRBD1 identical over 8 bases. The germline V gene has CDR1 SGHTA and CDR2 FQGNSA. There are 15 residues in the CDR3. The V segment lost 5 bases and the J segment 0 bases; nucleotides outside the gene matches: 4. The CDR3 DNA reads TGTGCCAGCAGCCCTCGGACAGGGAGCACAGATACGCAGTATTTT. Its protein product is CASSPRTGSTDTQYF.

This clonotype was counted many times. The chain couples TRBV5-1 to TRBJ2-7; D gene unclear. V lost 1 base, J lost 0 bases, and 14 bases lay in between. CDR1 and CDR2 (germline): SGHRS, YFSETQ. The CDR3 consists of 16 residues. CDR3 sequence: CASSLPPEAYSYEQYF. The CDR3 region has the DNA TGCGCCAGCAGCTTGCCTCCAGAGGCCTACTCCTACGAGCAGTACTTC.

This clonotype was counted many times. The V call is TRBV11-2, the J call TRBJ1-5; TRBD1 matches at 9 bases. This CDR3 region has 15 residues. Germline trimming cut 4 bases from V and 7 bases from J; bases unmatched to any gene: 8. Germline CDR1 SGHAT, CDR2 FQNNGV. The CDR3 sequence: CASSSQTGGRQPQHF. DNA of the CDR3: TGTGCCAGCAGCTCGCAGACAGGGGGTAGGCAGCCCCAGCATTTT.

The table lists this clonotype with a few counts. The gene calls are TRBV7-9 and TRBJ1-2, with TRBD1 identical over 8 bases. The V gene's germline CDR1 is SEHNR and CDR2 FQNEAQ (reference sequence). CDR3 size: 15 residues. Trimming cost V 5 bases and J 2 bases; bases outside gene matches: 7. The CDR3 is CASSPRTGNNYGYTF. For the CDR3, the DNA is TGTGCCAGCAGCCCCCGGACAGGGAACAACTATGGCTACACCTTC.

This clonotype has ten or more counts. This chain joins TRBV7-2 and TRBJ1-5; tentatively, D is TRBD1 (6 bases). Germline loops: CDR1 SGHTA, CDR2 FQGNSA. V was trimmed by 5 bases and J by 3 bases, leaving 14 bases between them. The CDR3 sequence is 15 residues long. The CDR3 loop is CASSPRDRNNQPQHF. The CDR3 DNA reads TGTGCCAGCAGCCCCCGCGACAGGAACAATCAGCCCCAGCATTTT.

This clonotype was seen ten or more times. This sequence joins TRBV7-9 and TRBJ2-5; no definite D call. V was shortened by 6 bases and J by 0 bases, with 11 bases between the two germline ends. This CDR3 contains 14 residues. Germline V gene data show CDR1 as SEHNR and CDR2 as FQNEAQ (reference sequence). This CDR3 reads CASSPESYQETQYF. The CDR3 DNA reads as TGTGCCAGCAGTCCTGAATCGTACCAAGAGACCCAGTACTTC.

This clonotype was found many times. The chain joins TRBV7-2 to TRBJ1-5; no firm D call. The CDR3 loop spans 15 amino acids. Trimming removed 0 bases from V and 2 bases from J, with 8 bases in between. Per germline, CDR1 SGHTA and CDR2 FQGNSA. The CDR3 DNA reads as TGTGCCAGCAGCTTAGCAGGGATTGGCAATCAGCCCCAGCATTTT. Translated, it gives CASSLAGIGNQPQHF.

The sample holds many counts of this clonotype. The rearrangement uses TRBV7-2 and TRBJ2-5, with D uncertain. Deletions cut 3 bases from V and 1 base from J, with 6 bases between. The CDR3 totals 13 residues. Germline CDR1 reads SGHTA; CDR2 reads FQGNSA. CDR3 amino acids: CASSFRIQETQYF. The CDR3 nucleotides are TGTGCCAGCAGCTTCAGGATCCAAGAGACCCAGTACTTC.

The J gene is TRBJ1-2, the V gene TRBV2, with TRBD1 identical over 9 bases. CDR1 is SNHLY, CDR2 FYNNEI, per germline. The CDR3 runs 15 residues. The V gene end was trimmed by 6 bases and the J gene end by 5 bases; junction bases not matched to a gene: 10. CDR3 sequence: CASSGEGQGWYGYTF. The CDR3, as DNA: TGTGCCAGCAGCGGAGAAGGACAGGGGTGGTATGGCTACACCTTC.

The table lists this clonotype with a few counts. In nucleotides, the CDR3 is TGTGCCAGTAGTATAGGGAAGGGAAGTGGCTCTGGGGCCAACGTCCTGACTTTC. Translating it yields CASSIGKGSGSGANVLTF. The chain is built from TRBV19 and TRBJ2-6, with no clear D. This CDR3 contains 18 residues. The germline V gene has CDR1 LNHDA and CDR2 SQIVND (reference sequence). The V end was cut by 1 base, the J end by 0 bases, with 13 bases between.